This is a list of T cell receptor beta chains from one sample in a study of response to subunit inactivated influenza vaccine. TCRdb recomputed calls from the RT-PCR reads with MiXCR, one row per CDR3 protein. The table records around 200,000 distinct CDR3 sequences, approximately 12% of them present only once. The data also belong to a second study, concerning T cells expressing NK-cell markers.

Sequenced here: CD8+ T cells sorted from PBMCs, sampled approximately 12 days after vaccination. The receptors were gathered from a man aged 45-60 years who received an inactivated influenza vaccine. CDR3s include the opening cysteine and the closing phenylalanine or tryptophan. A D gene is named only where the DNA matches it firmly. The size of a clone is reported for some rows only, either as once, few or many, or as a class for expanded clones.

size,J,D,V,length,CDR3,DNA
few,TRBJ2-1,NA,TRBV7-9,13,CASSLGGRGEQFF,TGTGCCAGCAGCCTGGGGGGCCGAGGTGAGCAGTTCTTC
many,TRBJ2-7,NA,TRBV4-1,15,CASSQRTESSYEQYF,TGCGCCAGCAGCCAAAGGACAGAGAGCTCCTACGAGCAGTACTTC
NA,TRBJ2-2,TRBD1,TRBV5-6,14,CASSPDRGAGELFF,TGTGCCAGCAGCCCGGACAGGGGAGCCGGGGAGCTGTTTTTT
few,TRBJ2-7,NA,TRBV20-1,15,CSALQARDLLHEQYF,TGCAGTGCACTTCAAGCCCGGGACTTATTACACGAGCAGTACTTC
NA,TRBJ2-7,NA,TRBV20-1,12,CSPGGWGDEQYF,TGCTCCCCCGGCGGGTGGGGGGACGAGCAGTACTTC
NA,TRBJ2-1,TRBD2,TRBV7-6,19,CASSSPRGSLAGVNNEQFF,TGTGCCAGCAGCTCTCCGAGAGGTAGTCTAGCGGGAGTAAACAATGAGCAGTTCTTC
NA,TRBJ2-3,TRBD1,TRBV12-3/TRBV12-4,15,CASSTWTGGYDTQYF,TGTGCCAGCAGCACATGGACAGGAGGATATGATACGCAGTATTTT
NA,TRBJ2-2,NA,TRBV30,12,CAWSSGPGELFF,TGTGCCTGGAGTTCGGGGCCCGGGGAGCTGTTTTTT
few,TRBJ2-7,TRBD2,TRBV29-1,14,CSVGAGGGGYEQYF,TGCAGCGTCGGGGCTGGCGGGGGAGGCTACGAGCAGTACTTC
many,TRBJ1-4,NA,TRBV7-9,12,CASSFTNEKLFF,TGTGCCAGCAGCTTCACTAATGAAAAACTGTTTTTT
many,TRBJ2-7,NA,TRBV7-9,12,CASKPMDYEQYF,TGTGCCAGCAAGCCGATGGACTACGAGCAGTACTTC
NA,TRBJ2-7,NA,TRBV7-6,14,CASSLSSSAYEQYF,TGTGCCAGCAGCTTAAGTAGCTCTGCCTACGAGCAGTACTTC
few,TRBJ1-2,TRBD1,TRBV20-1,12,CSATEDRLGYTF,TGCAGTGCAACCGAGGACAGGCTGGGCTACACCTTC
NA,TRBJ2-7,TRBD1,TRBV20-1,14,CSAKDRGVSYEQYF,TGCAGTGCTAAAGACAGGGGCGTCTCCTACGAGCAGTACTTC
NA,TRBJ2-3,NA,TRBV12-3/TRBV12-4,12,CASGAKSDTQYF,TGTGCCAGTGGAGCGAAGTCAGATACGCAGTATTTT
few,TRBJ2-2,NA,TRBV12-3/TRBV12-4,13,CASSLLGGGELFF,TGTGCCAGCAGTTTACTCGGAGGGGGGGAGCTGTTTTTT
few,TRBJ2-5,NA,TRBV2,12,CASTRGRETQYF,TGTGCCAGCACTCGGGGGCGAGAGACCCAGTACTTC
NA,TRBJ2-1,TRBD2,TRBV10-2,14,CASSDGAGDNEQFF,TGCGCCAGCAGTGATGGAGCGGGGGACAATGAGCAGTTCTTC
many,TRBJ2-5,TRBD1,TRBV5-1,14,CASSYDRGRETQYF,TGCGCCAGCAGCTATGACAGGGGGCGAGAGACCCAGTACTTC
NA,TRBJ2-1,TRBD1,TRBV5-6,14,CASSPGTVTHEQFF,TGTGCCAGCAGCCCCGGGACAGTGACGCATGAGCAGTTCTTC
few,TRBJ1-1,TRBD1,TRBV20-1,14,CSASDRGLNTEAFF,TGCAGTGCCTCTGACAGGGGATTGAACACTGAAGCTTTCTTT
few,TRBJ2-1,TRBD2,TRBV3-1,20,CASSQDGGLAGGRYYNEQFF,TGTGCCAGCAGCCAAGATGGGGGACTAGCGGGGGGGCGGTACTACAATGAGCAGTTCTTC
few,TRBJ2-7,TRBD1,TRBV6-5,14,CASSYSGTDYEQYF,TGTGCCAGCAGTTACTCCGGGACAGATTACGAGCAGTACTTC
NA,TRBJ2-7,TRBD1,TRBV12-3/TRBV12-4,13,CASSPTGKYEQYF,TGTGCCAGCAGTCCGACAGGGAAATACGAGCAGTACTTC
NA,TRBJ2-7,NA,TRBV6-5,10,CASILGEQYF,TGTGCCAGCATTCTGGGGGAGCAGTACTTC
few,TRBJ2-7,TRBD2,TRBV27,15,CASSPLAGGVYEQYF,TGTGCCAGCAGTCCCTTAGCGGGAGGAGTTTACGAGCAGTACTTC
NA,TRBJ1-1,NA,TRBV4-3,19,CASSQDGPGGGGMNTEAFF,TGCGCCAGCAGCCAAGATGGGCCGGGAGGGGGAGGAATGAACACTGAAGCTTTCTTT
few,TRBJ2-5,NA,TRBV3-1,12,CASSQVLETQYF,TGTGCCAGCAGCCAAGTGTTGGAGACCCAGTACTTC
NA,TRBJ2-1,TRBD2,TRBV4-3,18,CASSQGVASGGAINEQFF,TGCGCCAGCAGCCAAGGTGTGGCTAGCGGGGGGGCCATCAATGAGCAGTTCTTC
few,TRBJ2-7,TRBD1,TRBV11-2,14,CASSLVPGGYEQYF,TGTGCCAGCAGCTTAGTTCCAGGGGGCTACGAGCAGTACTTC
few,TRBJ2-7,NA,TRBV5-1,15,CASSPYGQEDYEQYF,TGCGCCAGCAGTCCCTATGGGCAGGAGGACTACGAGCAGTACTTC
few,TRBJ1-4,NA,TRBV6-7,15,CASTFGGVTNEKLFF,TGTGCCAGCACCTTCGGGGGGGTAACTAATGAAAAACTGTTTTTT
few,TRBJ1-1,NA,TRBV9,15,CASSVEEGMNTEAFF,TGTGCCAGCAGCGTCGAGGAGGGGATGAACACTGAAGCTTTCTTT
few,TRBJ2-7,NA,TRBV29-1,15,CSVEVRGGKSYEQYF,TGCAGCGTTGAAGTCAGGGGGGGGAAATCCTACGAGCAGTACTTC
NA,TRBJ2-3,TRBD2,TRBV6-5,15,CASSLGGRATDTQYF,TGTGCCAGCAGTTTAGGTGGGAGGGCAACAGATACGCAGTATTTT
few,TRBJ2-7,NA,TRBV20-1,13,CSASLDNLYEQYF,TGCAGTGCTAGTCTGGACAACCTCTACGAGCAGTACTTC
NA,TRBJ2-1,NA,TRBV6-2/TRBV6-3,17,CASTRDPPSSSYNEQFF,TGTGCCAGCACCCGGGACCCCCCATCGAGCTCCTACAATGAGCAGTTCTTC
NA,TRBJ2-1,NA,TRBV20-1,11,CSASGSHEQFF,TGCAGTGCTAGCGGGAGCCATGAGCAGTTCTTC
NA,TRBJ2-7,NA,TRBV7-8,15,CASSPLGGGYYEQYF,TGTGCCAGCAGCCCCTTGGGGGGCGGATACTACGAGCAGTACTTC
NA,TRBJ1-5,NA,TRBV7-8,13,CASSLPVGQPQHF,TGTGCCAGCAGCTTACCGGTGGGGCAGCCCCAGCATTTT
NA,TRBJ2-7,TRBD2,TRBV13,16,CASSSTSGDSSYEQYF,TGTGCCAGCAGCTCCACTAGCGGGGATAGCTCCTACGAGCAGTACTTC
many,TRBJ2-2,NA,TRBV5-6,12,CASSLGTTELFF,TGTGCCAGCAGCCTAGGGACGACGGAGCTGTTTTTT
many,TRBJ2-3,NA,TRBV30,16,CAWRENLLGFEDTQYF,TGTGCCTGGAGAGAAAATCTACTAGGGTTTGAGGATACGCAGTATTTT
few,TRBJ1-2,TRBD1,TRBV12-3/TRBV12-4,14,CASRGQSSSHGYTF,TGTGCCAGCAGGGGACAGTCTTCTTCTCATGGCTACACCTTC
NA,TRBJ2-7,TRBD1,TRBV29-1,13,CSVEVYRGYEQYF,TGCAGCGTTGAAGTGTACAGGGGCTACGAGCAGTACTTC
few,TRBJ2-1,TRBD1,TRBV20-1,15,CSALQGVYSYNEQFF,TGCAGTGCTTTACAGGGGGTTTACTCCTACAATGAGCAGTTCTTC
few,TRBJ2-7,TRBD2,TRBV5-5,16,CASSSYSGASSYEQYF,TGTGCCAGCAGCTCCTATAGCGGGGCGAGCTCCTACGAGCAGTACTTC
few,TRBJ2-5,TRBD1,TRBV3-1,17,CASSQGRWDSLMETQYF,TGTGCCAGCAGCCAGGGGAGATGGGACAGCCTAATGGAGACCCAGTACTTC
NA,TRBJ2-3,TRBD2,TRBV19,16,CASSKLAGPSTDTQYF,TGTGCCAGTAGTAAGTTAGCGGGACCTAGCACAGATACGCAGTATTTT
few,TRBJ2-1,TRBD2,TRBV19,15,CASSIGTSGYNEQFF,TGTGCCAGTAGTATCGGGACTAGCGGATACAATGAGCAGTTCTTC